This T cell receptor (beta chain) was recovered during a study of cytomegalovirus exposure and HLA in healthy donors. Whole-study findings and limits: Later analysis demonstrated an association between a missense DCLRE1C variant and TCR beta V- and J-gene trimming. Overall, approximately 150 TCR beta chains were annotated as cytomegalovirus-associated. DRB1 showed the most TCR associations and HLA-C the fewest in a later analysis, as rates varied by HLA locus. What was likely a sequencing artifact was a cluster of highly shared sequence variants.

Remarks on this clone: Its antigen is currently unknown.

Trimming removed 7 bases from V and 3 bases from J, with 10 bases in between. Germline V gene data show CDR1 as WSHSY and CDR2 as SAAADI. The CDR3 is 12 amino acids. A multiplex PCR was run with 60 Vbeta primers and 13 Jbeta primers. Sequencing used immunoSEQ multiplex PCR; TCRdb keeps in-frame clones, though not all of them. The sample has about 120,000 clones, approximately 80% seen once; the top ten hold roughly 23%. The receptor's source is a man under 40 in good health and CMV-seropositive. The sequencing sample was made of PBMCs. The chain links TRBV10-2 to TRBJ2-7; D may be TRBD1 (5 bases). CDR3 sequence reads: CASKDSLYEQYF. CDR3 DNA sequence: TGCGCCAGCAAAGACAGCCTCTACGAGCAGTACTTC.